A selection of T cell receptor beta chains follows, all from one sample in a study of cytomegalovirus exposure and HLA in healthy donors. Measured with immunoSEQ multiplex PCR; TCRdb has only the in-frame clones, and not every one. This table has more than 75,000 clones, around 79% appearing once. The specimen was PBMCs. The receptor set was obtained from a woman in her 40s in good health and CMV-seropositive. Each CDR3 is given without its conserved first and last residue. The D gene is left open where the match is weak. Size is omitted from some rows. Given values are once, few, many or a class for expanded clones.

-,-,TRBV6-1,ASSEARNFYEQY
-,TRBD1,TRBV18,ASSPGTANEKLF
-,-,TRBV9,ASSVEPTRGQF
-,-,TRBV19,ASSKYRDRLYEQY
-,TRBD1,TRBV5-1,ASSFTGDGAQPQH
-,-,TRBV27,ASSLGLGANTEAF
-,TRBD1,TRBV4-1,ASSQDRDRGPNQPQH
-,TRBD2,TRBV7-6,ASSSGRNEQF
-,-,TRBV5-1,ASSARDSNTDTQY
few,TRBD1,TRBV4-2,ASSQDRQGAGSPLH
-,-,TRBV9,ASSQTGLRNTDTQY
-,-,TRBV9,ASSSGQSSGNTIY